Listed below are T cell receptor beta chains from one sample, sequenced in a study of CD8 T cells in Susac syndrome. TCRdb redid the calling of the immunoSEQ multiplex PCR reads with MiXCR, one entry per CDR3 protein. Of about 240,000 distinct CDR3 sequences in the sample, less than 96% were seen once. Sequenced material: CD4+ T cells from PBMCs. The source of these receptors is a human donor with Susac syndrome. Each CDR3 is given with its conserved first and last residue. D genes are given only for firm matches. Rows may omit the clone size; those that give it use once, few, many or a size class.

cdr3_length | j_call | clone_size | d_call | v_call | cdr3_aa | cdr3_nt
16 | TRBJ2-1 | - | - | TRBV7-9 | CASNSQILGPDNEQFF | TGTGCCAGCAACTCCCAAATCCTGGGGCCCGACAATGAGCAGTTCTTC
12 | TRBJ2-7 | - | - | TRBV7-8 | CASSPRGYEQYF | TGTGCCAGCAGTCCCCGAGGTTACGAGCAGTACTTC
14 | TRBJ2-1 | - | TRBD2 | TRBV20-1 | CSALVVAGGNEQFF | TGCAGTGCCTTGGTGGTAGCGGGAGGGAATGAGCAGTTCTTC
12 | TRBJ2-7 | - | TRBD1 | TRBV29-1 | CSVGGQGSEQYF | TGCAGCGTTGGGGGACAGGGGAGCGAGCAGTACTTC
16 | TRBJ2-1 | - | - | TRBV18 | CASSPMTGTTNNEQFF | TGTGCCAGCTCACCTATGACCGGGACGACTAACAATGAGCAGTTCTTC
14 | TRBJ2-6 | - | - | TRBV6-4 | CASSAASGANVLTF | TGTGCCAGCAGTGCAGCATCTGGGGCCAACGTCCTGACTTTC
17 | TRBJ2-7 | - | TRBD2 | TRBV30 | CAWSASGLAGISYEQYF | TGTGCCTGGAGTGCTAGCGGACTAGCGGGAATCTCCTACGAGCAGTACTTC
12 | TRBJ2-2 | - | - | TRBV20-1 | CSAMDHTGELFF | TGCAGTGCTATGGATCACACCGGGGAGCTGTTTTTT
14 | TRBJ2-1 | - | TRBD2 | TRBV29-1 | CSVDNGRGYNEQFF | TGCAGCGTTGATAACGGGAGGGGCTACAATGAGCAGTTCTTC
15 | TRBJ1-1 | - | - | TRBV11-3 | CASSPSHGLEVGAFF | TGTGCCAGCAGCCCCTCCCACGGTCTTGAGGTAGGAGCTTTCTTT
15 | TRBJ2-4 | - | - | TRBV9 | CASSAFRFAKNIQYF | TGTGCCAGCAGCGCCTTCCGTTTCGCCAAAAACATTCAGTACTTC
13 | TRBJ1-1 | - | - | TRBV10-3 | CAISATANTEAFF | TGTGCCATCAGTGCGACAGCGAACACTGAAGCTTTCTTT
11 | TRBJ1-1 | - | TRBD1 | TRBV10-3 | CAIRQTGEAFF | TGTGCCATCAGACAGACAGGGGAAGCTTTCTTT
14 | TRBJ1-3 | - | - | TRBV29-1 | CSVEAGASGNTIYF | TGCAGCGTTGAGGCGGGGGCTTCTGGAAACACCATATATTTT
16 | TRBJ2-1 | once | TRBD2 | TRBV7-9 | CASSHTRGGNYNEQFF | TGTGCCAGCAGCCACACTAGGGGAGGGAACTACAATGAGCAGTTCTTC
15 | TRBJ2-7 | - | TRBD1 | TRBV20-1 | CSARDRVTGLYEQYF | TGCAGTGCTAGAGATCGAGTGACAGGGCTCTACGAGCAGTACTTC
12 | TRBJ1-2 | few | - | TRBV20-1 | CSVGGANYGYTF | TGCAGTGTTGGCGGAGCTAACTATGGCTACACCTTC
14 | TRBJ2-3 | once | - | TRBV21-1 | CASTRGTSTDTQYF | TGTGCCAGCACCAGGGGGACTAGCACAGATACGCAGTATTTT
13 | TRBJ2-7 | - | TRBD2 | TRBV29-1 | CSVRAGGRYEQYF | TGCAGCGTTCGGGCGGGAGGTCGCTACGAGCAGTACTTC
14 | TRBJ2-7 | - | - | TRBV20-1 | CSARDRGSSYEQYF | TGCAGTGCTAGAGACCGGGGCAGTTCCTACGAGCAGTACTTC
16 | TRBJ2-3 | - | TRBD2 | TRBV25-1 | CASSESRLADTDTQYF | TGTGCCAGCAGTGAATCGCGGCTAGCGGACACAGATACGCAGTATTTT
14 | TRBJ1-1 | - | - | TRBV3-1 | CASSHEGGGTEAFF | TGTGCCAGCAGCCACGAGGGAGGGGGCACTGAAGCTTTCTTT
14 | TRBJ2-7 | - | - | TRBV5-1 | CASSLAGQAYEQYF | TGCGCCAGCAGCTTGGCTGGCCAGGCCTACGAGCAGTACTTC
15 | TRBJ2-6 | - | - | TRBV13 | CASTRGGSGANVLTF | TGTGCCAGCACCCGTGGGGGCTCTGGGGCCAACGTCCTGACTTTC
13 | TRBJ2-5 | - | - | TRBV30 | CAWSPNGLETQYF | TGTGCCTGGAGTCCAAACGGGCTGGAGACCCAGTACTTC
12 | TRBJ2-3 | - | - | TRBV7-6 | CASSAYLDTQYF | TGTGCCAGCAGCGCCTACCTAGATACGCAGTATTTT
16 | TRBJ2-7 | - | TRBD2 | TRBV29-1 | CSARPGLAGMSYEQYF | TGCAGCGCCCGTCCGGGACTAGCGGGAATGTCCTACGAGCAGTACTTC
14 | TRBJ2-4 | - | - | TRBV30 | CAWSIDRDGNIQYF | TGTGCCTGGAGTATAGACCGGGACGGTAACATTCAGTACTTC
15 | TRBJ1-4 | - | - | TRBV27 | CASSLTEATNEKLFF | TGTGCCAGCAGTCTCACAGAGGCAACTAATGAAAAACTGTTTTTT
10 | TRBJ1-2 | - | - | TRBV29-1 | CSLLRGGYTF | TGCAGCCTTCTCAGGGGCGGCTACACCTTC
13 | TRBJ1-2 | - | - | TRBV13 | CASSGGPGYGYTF | TGTGCCAGCAGTGGGGGGCCGGGCTATGGCTACACCTTC
15 | TRBJ2-7 | - | TRBD1 | TRBV28 | CASNLGTAGSYEQYF | TGTGCCAGCAACTTAGGGACAGCAGGCTCCTACGAGCAGTACTTC
17 | TRBJ2-2 | - | TRBD1 | TRBV6-7 | CASSSPSSTGDTGELFF | TGTGCCAGCAGTTCCCCGAGCTCGACAGGGGACACCGGGGAGCTGTTTTTT
15 | TRBJ1-2 | - | - | TRBV6-5 | CASSYSIWDNYGYTF | TGTGCCAGCAGTTACTCGATTTGGGACAACTATGGCTACACCTTC
16 | TRBJ2-1 | - | - | TRBV5-1 | CASSLLSDASYNEQFF | TGCGCCAGCAGCCTTCTGAGCGACGCCTCCTACAATGAGCAGTTCTTC
13 | TRBJ2-7 | once | TRBD1 | TRBV28 | CATFRDRVGEQYF | TGTGCCACCTTCCGGGACAGGGTTGGCGAGCAGTACTTC
15 | TRBJ2-1 | - | TRBD2 | TRBV5-4 | CASSRGLAGGNEQFF | TGTGCCAGCAGCCGCGGACTAGCGGGAGGAAATGAGCAGTTCTTC